What follows are 31 T cell receptor beta chains derived from one specimen sequenced in a study of T cells in Graves' hyperthyroidism and ophthalmopathy. The investigators amplified TCR beta CDR3 regions from RNA transcripts. TCR CDR3 underwent first-round RT-PCR with the HTBI primer set. TCRdb reanalysed the multiplex PCR reads using MiXCR and keeps one entry per CDR3 protein. The sample shows 700,000 to 850,000 distinct CDR3 sequences, 30% to 40% of them seen only once. The material sequenced was blood. The receptors originated from a woman aged 40 to 50 with Graves' hyperthyroidism.

This clonotype came up a few times. V is TRBV5-6 and J is TRBJ1-1; D is unresolved. Germline CDR1 SGHDT, CDR2 YYEEEE. This CDR3 has 14 residues. V lost 2 bases, J lost 0 bases, and 8 bases lay in between. The CDR3 DNA sequence: TGTGCCAGCAGCTTCCGCAGCATGAACACTGAAGCTTTCTTT. This translates into CASSFRSMNTEAFF. Filled out from reference TRBV5-6 and TRBJ1-1, the complete variable domain reads DAGVTQSPTHLIKTRGQQVTLRCSPKSGHDTVSWYQQALGQGPQFIFQYYEEEERQRGNFPDRFSGHQFPNYSSELNVNALLLGDSALYLCASSFRSMNTEAFFGQGTRLTVV.

This clonotype was found many times. This chain uses TRBV10-3 with TRBJ2-7, with TRBD1 matching 10 bases. This CDR3 region has 15 residues. V dropped 7 bases and J dropped 6; count of bases not matched to a gene: 12. Germline assignment: CDR1 ENHRY and CDR2 SYGVKD. The chain's CDR3 is CAITENSGTGAEQYF. Written as DNA, the CDR3 is TGTGCCATCACCGAAAATTCCGGGACAGGGGCCGAGCAGTACTTC.

This clonotype has a count of ten or more. The chain employs TRBV7-2 and TRBJ2-7; 11 positions match TRBD2. Trimming at V came to 5 bases and at J to 6 bases, leaving 9 bases not matched to a gene. Looked up from germline, CDR1 is SGHTA and CDR2 is FQGNSA. The CDR3 totals 15 residues. The CDR3 nucleotides are TGTGCCAGCAGCCTCGGTAGCGGGGGGGCCCGCGAGCAGTACTTC. It translates to CASSLGSGGAREQYF.

The rearrangement joins TRBV4-3 to TRBJ1-2, with D uncertain. There are 14 residues in the CDR3. The V end lost 1 base, the J end lost 8 bases, and 14 bases lay between the germline ends. Germline CDR1 is LGHNA and CDR2 is YSLEER. The CDR3 region is CASSQGSGVWGYTF. The CDR3 DNA is TGCGCCAGCAGCCAAGGCTCCGGAGTCTGGGGCTACACCTTC.

In its sample, this clonotype was seen many times. The chain has TRBV19 and TRBJ2-7; tentative D call: TRBD1 (6 bases). Germline V lookup: CDR1 LNHDA, CDR2 SQIVND (reference sequence). V lost 4 bases, J lost 2 bases, and 12 bases lay in between. CDR3 length: 14 amino acids. This CDR3 reads CASSKLTGPYEQYF. CDR3 DNA sequence: TGTGCCAGTAGTAAACTCACAGGGCCCTACGAGCAGTACTTC. Variable domain in full (rest from reference TRBV19 and TRBJ2-7): DGGITQSPKYLFRKEGQNVTLSCEQNLNHDAMYWYRQDPGQGLRLIYYSQIVNDFQKGDIAEGYSVSREKKESFPLTVTSAQKNPTAFYLCASSKLTGPYEQYFGPGTRLTVT.

The sample holds a few counts of this clonotype. The chain recombines TRBV4-3 with TRBJ2-6; a possible D gene is TRBD2 (5 bases). CDR3 size: 16 residues. V lost 6 bases and J 0 bases, leaving 12 bases between the germline ends. Germline-derived CDR1 and CDR2 are LGHNA and YSLEER. This CDR3 reads CASSPRTYSGANVLTF. The CDR3 DNA is TGCGCCAGCAGTCCAAGGACTTACTCTGGGGCCAACGTCCTGACTTTC.

The table lists this clonotype with many counts. V usage is TRBV10-1 and J usage is TRBJ2-7; tentative D call: TRBD1 (6 bases). Germline loops: CDR1 WNHNN, CDR2 SYGVQD (reference sequence). The CDR3 spans 14 residues. Trimming took off 6 bases at V and 2 bases at J, with 14 bases between the two ends. The DNA of the CDR3 is TGCGCCAGCAGCGACAGGTCGTTAACCTACGAGCAGTACTTC. The encoded protein is CASSDRSLTYEQYF.

J is TRBJ2-5 and V is TRBV15; no firm D call. Trimming shortened V by 1 base and J by 0 bases, and 9 bases separated the two germline ends. This CDR3 is built from 15 residues. Germline V gene data show CDR1 as LNHNV and CDR2 as YYDKDF (reference sequence). The CDR3 here is CATSRGQTYQETQYF. DNA for the CDR3: TGTGCCACCAGCAGAGGCCAGACCTACCAAGAGACCCAGTACTTC.

The chain carries TRBV6-4 and TRBJ1-2; D remains ambiguous. V was pared by 4 bases and J by 3 bases, with 15 bases between. The CDR3 covers 15 residues. Germline CDR1 and CDR2: MRHNA and SNTAGT. The CDR3 loop reads CASSAPVRRDYGYTF. CDR3 coding DNA: TGTGCCAGCAGTGCCCCGGTTCGGCGGGACTATGGCTACACCTTC.

This clonotype was observed a few times. The gene calls are TRBV9 and TRBJ2-2; TRBD2 matches 10 bases. Germline V gene sequence: CDR1 SGDLS, CDR2 YYNGEE. The CDR3 is made up of 16 amino acids. The trim removed 2 bases at V and 4 bases at J, leaving 5 bases unmatched. Written as DNA, the CDR3 is TGTGCCAGCAGCGTCCAGCGGGGGGGCACCACCGGGGAGCTGTTTTTT. Translation gives CASSVQRGGTTGELFF.

Comments on this clonotype: One base away lies a much larger clone, so this may be a sequencing read error. The CDR3 loop is CASIKGAFTGAFF. For the CDR3, the DNA is TGTGCCAGCATCAAGGGGGCGTTCACTGGAGCTTTCTTT. The genes are TRBV6-5 and TRBJ1-1, with 7 bases that match TRBD1. Looked up from germline, CDR1 is MNHEY and CDR2 is SVGAGI. The length of the CDR3 is 13 residues.

This clonotype was counted ten times or more. The chain combines TRBV10-3 with TRBJ2-7; D tentatively fits TRBD1 or TRBD2 (5 bases each). Trimming cost V 4 bases and J 3 bases, with 7 bases left between them. CDR3 length equals 12 residues. The germline gives CDR1 ENHRY, CDR2 SYGVKD. This CDR3 is CAISGGGYEQYF. The CDR3 DNA follows: TGTGCCATCAGTGGTGGGGGCTACGAGCAGTACTTC.

To note about this clonotype: This may be a read error, as it is one base from a much larger clone. The chain combines TRBV20-1 with TRBJ1-5; D may be TRBD1 (6 bases). The V end lost 5 bases, the J end lost 6 bases, and 11 bases lay between the germline ends. This CDR3 comprises 12 residues. CDR1 DFQATT and CDR2 SNEGSKA come from the germline V gene (reference sequence). The CDR3 is CSALQGGQPQHF. DNA of the CDR3: TGCAGTGCTTTACAGGGAGGTCAGCCCCAGCATTTT.

This clonotype was counted ten times or more. The CDR3: CASSRISTGGQPQHF. DNA for the CDR3: TGTGCCAGCAGCCGAATTTCAACAGGGGGTCAGCCCCAGCATTTT. The rearrangement joins TRBV5-5 to TRBJ1-5, with 8 bases aligning to TRBD1. Germline V gives CDR1 SGHKS, CDR2 YYEKEE (reference sequence). V dropped 4 bases and J dropped 6; count of bases not matched to a gene: 9. The length of the CDR3 is 15 residues.

This clonotype was seen ten or more times. The CDR3 nucleotides read TGTGCCACCAGTGATTCCGGGACCGGCCGAGGCTACACCTTC. It is translated as CATSDSGTGRGYTF. This chain links TRBV24-1 with TRBJ1-2; D may be TRBD1 (5 bases). Trimming shortened V by 2 bases and J by 8 bases, and 14 bases separated the two germline ends. Germline-derived CDR1 and CDR2 are KGHDR and SFDVKD. The CDR3 has 14 residues.

The chain couples TRBV25-1 to TRBJ2-3; TRBD1 agrees at 10 bases. Per the germline V gene, CDR1 is MGHDK and CDR2 is SYGVNS. This CDR3 is built from 15 residues. After removal of 6 bases from V and 2 bases from J, the junction contained 5 bases not matched to a gene. CDR3 DNA sequence: TGTGCCAGCAGGGGACAGGGGATTTCCACAGATACGCAGTATTTT. It is translated as CASRGQGISTDTQYF. The full variable domain, completed using reference TRBV25-1 and TRBJ2-3, is EADIYQTPRYLVIGTGKKITLECSQTMGHDKMYWYQQDPGMELHLIHYSYGVNSTEKGDLSSESTVSRIRTEHFPLTLESARPSHTSQYLCASRGQGISTDTQYFGPGTRLTVL.

Notes on this clonotype: The junction differs from germline at one of its ends, possibly a read error. The chain recombines TRBV7-9 with TRBJ1-2; D remains ambiguous. CDR3 length equals 14 residues. Germline assignment: CDR1 SEHNR and CDR2 FQNEAQ (reference sequence). This CDR3 is CASKREAAFYDYTF. Here the CDR3 DNA reads TGTGCCAGCAAAAGGGAGGCAGCGTTCTATGACTACACCTTC.

The V and J genes are TRBV7-9 and TRBJ2-7; no clear D gene. V lost 6 bases and J 4 bases, leaving 13 bases between the germline ends. This CDR3 is built from 13 residues. Germline V lookup: CDR1 SEHNR, CDR2 FQNEAQ (reference sequence). The CDR3 spells CASSYNPAYEQYF. The CDR3 nucleotides read TGTGCCAGCAGTTACAATCCGGCTTACGAGCAGTACTTC.

This clonotype was recorded only once. The rearrangement uses TRBV20-1 and TRBJ2-7; TRBD2 matches 8 bases. The CDR3 covers 13 residues. Germline V lookup: CDR1 DFQATT, CDR2 SNEGSKA (reference sequence). The CDR3 DNA sequence: TGCAGCGAACAAGACAGCGGGGGCTCGAGTCCCTACTTC. It is translated as CSEQDSGGSSPYF.

This clonotype was counted once. The chain joins TRBV7-2 to TRBJ2-3; D is ambiguous. CDR3 length: 16 amino acids. Germline V lookup: CDR1 SGHTA, CDR2 FQGNSA. Trimming shortened V by 0 bases and J by 0 bases, and 10 bases separated the two germline ends. In nucleotides, the CDR3 is TGTGCCAGCAGCTTAGCGGCTCGTCCTAGCACAGATACGCAGTATTTT. It translates to CASSLAARPSTDTQYF.

The sample holds one count of this clonotype. CDR3 in amino acids: CASSEYHEDWGRNEQFF. CDR3 bases: TGTGCCAGCAGTGAATATCACGAGGACTGGGGGCGCAATGAGCAGTTCTTC. The chain carries TRBV25-1 and TRBJ2-7, with D perhaps matching TRBD1 (6 bases). The J call is uncertain, as TRBJ2-1 better fits the DNA end. This CDR3 has 17 residues. Germline V gives CDR1 MGHDK, CDR2 SYGVNS.

The chain has TRBV6-5 and TRBJ1-1, with a weak D call TRBD1 (5 bases). V was clipped by 7 bases and J by 1 base, with 19 bases between them. From germline, CDR1 is MNHEY and CDR2 SVGAGI. This CDR3 has 16 amino acids. The CDR3 reads CASIATRGGANTEAFF. The CDR3 DNA sequence: TGTGCCAGCATCGCCACTCGAGGAGGGGCGAACACTGAAGCTTTCTTT.

Notes on this clonotype: At one boundary the junction diverges from the germline segment, which might be a read error. The J gene is TRBJ1-4, the V gene TRBV5-5; D gene unclear. Germline loops: CDR1 SGHKS, CDR2 YYEKEE (reference sequence). The CDR3 contains 15 residues. The CDR3 coding sequence is TGCGCCAGCAGCCAAGGCGGGGTGGGCACTGAAAAACTGTTTTTT. Residues: CASSQGGVGTEKLFF. The variable domain in full, with the rest retrieved from reference TRBV5-5 and TRBJ1-4, is DAGVTQSPTHLIKTRGQQVTLRCSPISGHKSVSWYQQVLGQGPQFIFQYYEKEERGRGNFPDRFSARQFPNYSSELNVNALLLGDSALYLCASSQGGVGTEKLFFGSGTQLSVL.

This clonotype has more than one count but fewer than ten. The chain employs TRBV10-3 and TRBJ2-2; the match to TRBD1 covers 8 bases. V was clipped by 10 bases and J by 1 base; unmatched bases: 17. This CDR3 contains 18 residues. Germline V gene data show CDR1 as ENHRY and CDR2 as SYGVKD. The CDR3 DNA reads TGTGCCAGCAGCTTAACCGTTAGTGGGACAGGGAACACCGGGGAGCTGTTTTTT. Amino acids: CASSLTVSGTGNTGELFF.

On this clonotype: The junction shows a germline mismatch at one end, possibly a read error. V gene TRBV10-3 combines with J gene TRBJ2-7; D is perhaps TRBD1 (6 bases). From germline, CDR1 is ENHRY and CDR2 SYGVKD. The CDR3 is made up of 15 amino acids. The CDR3 protein is CASSTRQGTSYEQYF. CDR3 bases: TGTGCCAGCAGTACCCGGCAGGGGACGTCCTACGAGCAGTACTTC.

The V and J genes are TRBV12-3 or TRBV12-4 and TRBJ1-2, with D possibly being TRBD1 (5 bases). Trimming left V 6 bases short and J 8 bases short, with 25 bases between. CDR3 length: 16 amino acids. The CDR3 nucleotides read TGTGCCAGCAGCTTAAATTCCCCGGGACCCAAGAGGGGCTACACCTTC. It codes for CASSLNSPGPKRGYTF.

This clonotype was detected only a few times. This could be a read error, since a much larger clone is one nucleotide away. This chain's CDR3 is CAISEPSGTGYDGCTF. The CDR3 DNA follows: TGTGCCATCAGTGAACCCTCCGGGACAGGGTATGATGGCTGCACCTTC. The chain links TRBV10-3 to TRBJ1-2, with TRBD1 identical over 9 bases. Germline loops: CDR1 ENHRY, CDR2 SYGVKD. The CDR3 has 16 residues.

Only a few counts were recorded for this clonotype. This chain links TRBV12-3 or TRBV12-4 with TRBJ1-4, with D possibly matching TRBD1 (5 bases). The CDR3 runs 17 residues. V lost 5 bases, J lost 8 bases, and 24 bases lay in between. Here the CDR3 DNA reads TGTGCCAGCAGTACCTCTAGGGACCCCTCTAATATCGAAAAACTGTTTTTT. Translation: CASSTSRDPSNIEKLFF.

This clonotype was recorded at least ten times. The chain couples TRBV25-1 to TRBJ1-5, with a weak D call TRBD1 (5 bases). The CDR3 contains 16 residues. Germline-derived CDR1 and CDR2 are MGHDK and SYGVNS. With 0 bases removed from V and 0 bases from J, the gap between germline ends came to 9 bases. The CDR3 protein is CASSEYLRASNQPQHF. The CDR3 DNA follows: TGTGCCAGCAGTGAATATCTCAGGGCTAGCAATCAGCCCCAGCATTTT.

This sequence joins TRBV13 and TRBJ2-7; possibly TRBD1 for D (6 bases). Germline V gene lookup returns CDR1 PRHDT and CDR2 FYEKMQ (reference sequence). The CDR3 sequence is 15 residues long. With 5 bases removed from V and 3 bases from J, the gap between germline ends came to 17 bases. CDR3 residues: CASSASGAWGYEQYF. For the CDR3, the DNA is TGTGCCAGCAGCGCTTCAGGGGCTTGGGGCTACGAGCAGTACTTC.

The chain employs TRBV19 and TRBJ1-5; D is uncertain. Germline assignment: CDR1 LNHDA and CDR2 SQIVND (reference sequence). Trimming cost V 5 bases and J 9 bases, with 5 bases left between them. The CDR3 has 10 amino acids. The CDR3 nucleotides read TGTGCCAGTAGTCCTCGGCCCCAGCATTTT. Residues: CASSPRPQHF.